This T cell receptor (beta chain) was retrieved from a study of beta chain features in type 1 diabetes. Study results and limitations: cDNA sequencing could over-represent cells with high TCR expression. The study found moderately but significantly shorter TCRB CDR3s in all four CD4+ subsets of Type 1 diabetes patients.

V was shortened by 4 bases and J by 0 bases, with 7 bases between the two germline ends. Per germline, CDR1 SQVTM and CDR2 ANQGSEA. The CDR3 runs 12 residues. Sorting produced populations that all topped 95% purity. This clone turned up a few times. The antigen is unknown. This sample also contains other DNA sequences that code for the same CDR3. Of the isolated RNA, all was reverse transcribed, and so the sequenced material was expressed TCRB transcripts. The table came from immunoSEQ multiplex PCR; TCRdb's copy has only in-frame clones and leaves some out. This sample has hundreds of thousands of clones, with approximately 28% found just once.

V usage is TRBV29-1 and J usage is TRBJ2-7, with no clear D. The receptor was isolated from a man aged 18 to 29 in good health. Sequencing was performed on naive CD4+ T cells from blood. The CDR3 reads CSVVRSSYEQYF. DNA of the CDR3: TGCAGCGTTGTCAGGAGCTCCTACGAGCAGTACTTC.